The source of this T cell receptor (beta chain) is a study of shared clonotypes between healthy human individuals. Study results and limitations: Shared clonotypes: approximately 5% naive CD4, about 3.3% naive CD8, under 2.5% memory CD4, more than 0.3% memory CD8. Tissues were not sampled, only blood, and their repertoires likely differ.

About this clone: Its antigen is unidentified.

A CD45RA+ naive subset and a CD45RA-negative memory subset were split from CD4+ cells. TCRdb's copy holds only in-frame clones and misses some; the assay was immunoSEQ multiplex PCR. The sample lists over a million clones, under 80% occurring once. Per germline, CDR1 MNHNY and CDR2 SVGAGI (reference sequence). V was clipped by 6 bases and J by 7 bases, with 20 bases between them. The CDR3 spans 15 residues. V gene TRBV6-6 combines with J gene TRBJ2-3; D perhaps matches TRBD2 (9 bases). The sequence came from a man aged 18 to 29 in good health. Sample: memory CD4+ T cells sorted from blood. Subset: CD45RA-negative fraction. CDR3 coding DNA: TGTGCCAGCAGCCAGGGGGCGGGGGGGACTCATACGCAGTATTTT. Its translation: CASSQGAGGTHTQYF.